This T cell receptor beta chain was captured in a study of T cells of healthy individuals. This clonotype was observed a few times. Each CDR3 protein is one row after TCRdb ran MiXCR on the 5' RACE reads. The sample shows approximately 100,000 distinct CDR3 sequences, roughly 15% of them seen only once. This receptor was identified in a human donor in good health.

The CDR3 region is CATSDFDSYEQYF. The CDR3 DNA reads TGTGCCACCAGTGATTTCGACTCCTACGAGCAGTACTTC. The chain employs TRBV24-1 and TRBJ2-7; D unresolved. Germline V gives CDR1 KGHDR, CDR2 SFDVKD. V was trimmed by 1 base and J by 0 bases, leaving 3 bases between them. The CDR3 consists of 13 residues.